The 23 T cell receptor beta chains reported below all come from one sample, sequenced in a study of CD8 T cells in Susac syndrome. RNA was extracted with the RNeasy kit, and a quantity of roughly 0.5 to 1 ug was reverse transcribed using random hexamers. TCRdb used MiXCR to reprocess the immunoSEQ multiplex PCR reads, holding one entry per CDR3 protein. This sample has 250,000 to 300,000 distinct CDR3 sequences; 80% to 90% occur once, and the top ten carry around 0.11%. The sequenced sample consisted of CD8+ T cells from PBMCs. Every receptor here comes from a human donor with multiple sclerosis.

This clonotype occurred once. V is TRBV29-1 and J is TRBJ2-1, with D possibly called TRBD1 or TRBD2 (5 bases each). This CDR3 region has 13 residues. The V gene's germline CDR1 is SQVTM and CDR2 ANQGSEA. The V and J ends lost 3 bases and 6 bases respectively, with 12 bases between them. CDR3 residues: CSVEGLAPNEQFF. The CDR3 DNA sequence: TGCAGCGTTGAGGGGCTAGCTCCCAATGAGCAGTTCTTC.

This chain connects TRBV20-1 to TRBJ2-7, with unresolved D. Trimming removed 3 bases at V and 5 bases at J, with 14 bases between. Germline CDR1 and CDR2: DFQATT and SNEGSKA (reference sequence). CDR3 length: 13 residues. CDR3 bases: TGCAGTGCTAGGACTCTAGGAGTCAACGAGCAGTACTTC. Translated: CSARTLGVNEQYF.

The chain's CDR3 is CASSSTSATGYEQYF. In DNA, the CDR3 is TGTGCCAGCAGCTCAACTAGCGCGACCGGCTACGAGCAGTACTTC. This chain connects TRBV27 to TRBJ2-7, with 7 positions matching TRBD2. The V segment lost 6 bases and the J segment 3 bases; nucleotides outside the gene matches: 11. The CDR3 is made up of 15 amino acids. Looked up from germline, CDR1 is MNHEY and CDR2 is SMNVEV (reference sequence).

This chain joins TRBV19 and TRBJ1-2; tentatively, D is TRBD1 (5 bases). V was cut by 4 bases and J by 8 bases, with 14 bases left in between. CDR1 and CDR2 (germline): LNHDA, SQIVND (reference sequence). The CDR3 spans 13 residues. The CDR3 DNA reads TGTGCCAGTAGTAAGCGCGGGGCGCCCGGCTACACCTTC. This encodes CASSKRGAPGYTF.

V and J are TRBV7-9 and TRBJ2-5, with D perhaps TRBD2 (6 bases). This CDR3 contains 14 residues. CDR1 and CDR2 from the germline V gene are SEHNR and FQNEAQ (reference sequence). V lost 5 bases and J 2 bases, leaving 12 bases between the germline ends. Written as DNA, the CDR3 is TGTGCCAGCAGCCTATCTAGCGTTCAAGAGACCCAGTACTTC. Amino acid sequence: CASSLSSVQETQYF.

The chain combines TRBV24-1 with TRBJ2-1; D might be TRBD2 (6 bases). The CDR3 totals 13 residues. Looked up from germline, CDR1 is KGHDR and CDR2 is SFDVKD. The V end lost 7 bases, the J end lost 4 bases, and 10 bases lay between the germline ends. Here the CDR3 DNA reads TGTGCCACCAGCGCGGGACTTTACAATGAGCAGTTCTTC. Amino acid sequence: CATSAGLYNEQFF.

The chain links TRBV28 to TRBJ1-6, with D maybe TRBD1 (6 bases). The CDR3 consists of 18 residues. The V end lost 3 bases, the J end lost 0 bases, and 15 bases lay between the germline ends. Germline V gene data show CDR1 as MDHEN and CDR2 as SYDVKM. Here the CDR3 DNA reads TGTGCCAGCAGTTTTGCAGGGGCCCTTAGCTCCTATAATTCACCCCTCCACTTT. Translated: CASSFAGALSSYNSPLHF.

This sequence joins TRBV6-5 and TRBJ2-1; 10 bases align to TRBD2. Per germline, CDR1 MNHEY and CDR2 SVGAGI. Trimming at V came to 6 bases and at J to 3 bases, leaving 5 bases not matched to a gene. There are 15 residues in the CDR3. The DNA for the CDR3 is TGTGCCAGCAGCCCTAGCGGGAGTGACTACAATGAGCAGTTCTTC. Protein sequence: CASSPSGSDYNEQFF.

The V call is TRBV20-1, the J call TRBJ2-7; TRBD2 aligns across 9 bases. J lost 2 bases, V lost 5 bases, and 10 bases had no gene match. Per the germline V gene, CDR1 is DFQATT and CDR2 is SNEGSKA (reference sequence). The CDR3 runs to 15 residues. In DNA, the CDR3 is TGCAGTGCTCCCTCTCTAGCGGGACCAACCTACGAGCAGTACTTC. This sequence encodes CSAPSLAGPTYEQYF.

This clonotype was found once. The J gene is TRBJ1-2, the V gene TRBV21-1; the table's D call, TRBD1, was not checked against the DNA. TRBV21-1 is listed as a pseudogene. This CDR3 contains 18 residues. CDR3 in amino acids: CASSKGQAVTGSTDGYTF. The CDR3 DNA reads TGTGCCAGCAGCAAAGGGCAGGCGGTGACAGGGAGTACTGATGGCTACACCTTC.

The chain employs TRBV11-2 and TRBJ2-5; D perhaps matches TRBD2 (6 bases). There are 17 residues in the CDR3. V lost 5 bases and J 3 bases, leaving 22 bases between the germline ends. Germline CDR1 and CDR2: SGHAT and FQNNGV. The chain's CDR3 is CASSPTQGGRLKETQYF. CDR3 nucleotides: TGTGCCAGCAGCCCAACCCAGGGTGGGAGGCTCAAAGAGACCCAGTACTTC. The full variable domain, in which reference TRBV11-2 and TRBJ2-5 provide the parts outside the CDR3, is EAGVAQSPRYKIIEKRQSVAFWCNPISGHATLYWYQQILGQGPKLLIQFQNNGVVDDSQLPKDRFSAERLKGVDSTLKIQPAKLEDSAVYLCASSPTQGGRLKETQYFGPGTRLLVL.

CDR3 DNA: TGCAGTGCTAGAGAGGCTAGCGGGAATTACAATGAGCAGTTCTTC. Translation: CSAREASGNYNEQFF. This chain uses TRBV20-1 with TRBJ2-1; 9 bases line up with TRBD2. The CDR3 is made up of 15 amino acids. J lost 4 bases, V lost 0 bases, and 4 bases had no gene match. CDR1 is DFQATT, CDR2 SNEGSKA, per germline (reference sequence).

The chain joins TRBV6-1 to TRBJ1-4; D is unclear. Per the germline V gene, CDR1 is MNHNS and CDR2 is SASEGT. With 5 bases removed from V and 2 bases from J, the gap between germline ends came to 9 bases. This CDR3 contains 14 residues. Here the CDR3 reads CASSLGRTNEKLFF. CDR3 nucleotide sequence: TGTGCCAGCAGTTTGGGCAGGACTAATGAAAAACTGTTTTTT.

This clonotype was seen a single time. The chain is built from TRBV27 and TRBJ2-2, with D hard to call. Germline V gene lookup returns CDR1 MNHEY and CDR2 SMNVEV (reference sequence). V dropped 6 bases and J dropped 3 bases, with 2 bases sitting between them. CDR3 size: 11 residues. The CDR3 reads CASRYTGELFF. CDR3 nucleotide sequence: TGTGCCAGCAGATACACCGGGGAGCTGTTTTTT.

This chain joins TRBV29-1 and TRBJ1-2, with a weak D call TRBD1 (6 bases). V lost 5 bases to trimming and J lost 3 bases, with 19 bases between them. Per germline, CDR1 SQVTM and CDR2 ANQGSEA. This CDR3 spans 15 amino acids. CDR3 sequence: CSVRGEGEADYGYTF. The CDR3 DNA is TGCAGCGTTCGGGGCGAGGGGGAGGCGGACTATGGCTACACCTTC.

This chain uses TRBV20-1 with TRBJ2-7, with 10 nucleotides matching TRBD2. J was trimmed by 0 bases and V by 1 base; bases with no gene match: 0. This CDR3 comprises 14 residues. The germline V gene encodes CDR1 DFQATT and CDR2 SNEGSKA (reference sequence). CDR3: CSARGTSGSYEQYF. The CDR3 nucleotides read TGCAGTGCTAGAGGGACTAGCGGCTCCTACGAGCAGTACTTC.

For the CDR3, the DNA is TGCAGTGCCCTAGGTCGGCAAGTAAAAAACATTCAGTACTTC. Amino acid sequence: CSALGRQVKNIQYF. The chain uses TRBV20-1 and TRBJ2-4, with D unclear. V was shortened by 6 bases and J by 4 bases, with 16 bases between the two germline ends. The germline V gene encodes CDR1 DFQATT and CDR2 SNEGSKA (reference sequence). The CDR3 has 14 residues.

J is TRBJ2-7 and V is TRBV11-1, with 10 bases fitting TRBD1. This CDR3 contains 15 residues. CDR1 and CDR2 (germline): SGHAT, FQDESV (reference sequence). V was clipped by 6 bases and J by 4 bases; unmatched bases: 9. The DNA for the CDR3 is TGTGCCAGCAGTTGGGACAGGGGCTCAGTATACGAGCAGTACTTC. Encoded protein: CASSWDRGSVYEQYF.

V and J are TRBV28 and TRBJ2-1; tentatively, D is TRBD1 (5 bases). The CDR3 sequence is 13 residues long. V gave up 3 bases and J gave up 3 bases, with 6 bases separating them. Germline CDR1 and CDR2: MDHEN and SYDVKM. The CDR3 nucleotides are TGTGCCAGCAGTTTGACAGTCTACAATGAGCAGTTCTTC. Translated, it gives CASSLTVYNEQFF.

The CDR3 sequence: CATAGRFSYEQYF. CDR3 coding DNA: TGTGCCACCGCCGGGAGGTTCTCCTACGAGCAGTACTTC. V usage is TRBV19 and J usage is TRBJ2-7; 7 bases map to TRBD2. Germline lookup yields CDR1 LNHDA and CDR2 SQIVND (reference sequence). V was clipped by 10 bases and J by 0 bases; unmatched bases: 6. This CDR3 is 13 amino acids long.

CDR3 in DNA: TGTGCAAGTCATATCGGGCCTATTACTTACGAGCAGTACTTC. Translating gives CASHIGPITYEQYF. The chain combines TRBV12-2 with TRBJ2-7; the table's D gene call, TRBD2, was not cross checked with the DNA. TRBV12-2 is flagged as a pseudogene. CDR3 length: 14 residues.

The chain carries TRBV7-9 and TRBJ1-2; D gene unclear. CDR3 length: 16 amino acids. CDR1 SEHNR and CDR2 FQNEAQ come from the germline V gene (reference sequence). Trimming pared 1 base from V and 2 bases from J, leaving 14 bases between. The CDR3 sequence: CASSLGGRALNYGYTF. CDR3 coding DNA: TGTGCCAGCAGCTTAGGAGGGAGGGCGCTGAACTATGGCTACACCTTC.

A few counts support this clonotype. The rearrangement links TRBV28 to TRBJ2-3; D unresolved. The germline gives CDR1 MDHEN, CDR2 SYDVKM. CDR3 length: 14 residues. V was cut by 3 bases and J by 3 bases, with 10 bases left in between. The CDR3 nucleotides are TGTGCCAGCAGTTTCTTAAGTCAAACAGATACGCAGTATTTT. It yields the protein CASSFLSQTDTQYF.